The rows below give T cell receptor beta chains drawn from one sample of a study of T-cell memory formation after mild COVID-19. TCRdb independently ran MiXCR on the 5' RACE reads; one entry per CDR3 protein. The sample holds about 110,000 distinct CDR3 sequences; approximately 15% are singletons and the top ten take less than 45%. Sequenced input: PBMCs or a T cell subset sorted from them (not recorded which). The origin of the receptors is a young man who had mild COVID-19 (a few samples of this study predate the infection). Cell type and time point are not known. CDR3s include the opening cysteine and the closing phenylalanine or tryptophan. D genes are given only for firm matches. Some rows have no size entry. The others give once, few or many, or a class for an expanded clone.

D	J	size	V	DNA	CDR3
NA	TRBJ2-3	few	TRBV6-2/TRBV6-3	TGTGCCAGCCAAACCGAGGACATCCTGCACACAGATACGCAGTATTTT	CASQTEDILHTDTQYF
NA	TRBJ2-2	NA	TRBV28	TGTGCCAGCAGTCCCCCCACTTGGGCCACCGGGGAGCTGTTTTTT	CASSPPTWATGELFF
TRBD1	TRBJ2-1	NA	TRBV29-1	TGCAGCGCCCGGGACAGGGGGTACAATGAGCAGTTCTTC	CSARDRGYNEQFF
NA	TRBJ2-6	many	TRBV5-1	TGCGCCAGCAGCTGGACGATAACAGGCTCGGACGTCCTGACTTTC	CASSWTITGSDVLTF
TRBD1	TRBJ1-5	many	TRBV24-1	TGTGCCACCAGTGATGTAACAGGGGATCAGCCCCAGCATTTT	CATSDVTGDQPQHF
NA	TRBJ1-6	NA	TRBV5-6	TGTGCCAGCAGCTTGCTGAATTCACCCCTCCACTTT	CASSLLNSPLHF
TRBD2	TRBJ2-3	NA	TRBV7-8	TGTGCCAGCAGCTTTACTAGCGGGGGGCTGGATACGCAGTATTTT	CASSFTSGGLDTQYF
TRBD1	TRBJ2-2	few	TRBV5-6	TGTGCCAGCAGCTACCTACTGACAGGGACGAACACCGGGGAGCTGTTTTTT	CASSYLLTGTNTGELFF
NA	TRBJ2-7	many	TRBV5-1	TGCGCCAGCAGCTTCAGTACAGCCTCCTACGAGCAGTACTTC	CASSFSTASYEQYF
NA	TRBJ1-6	few	TRBV5-1	TGCGCCAGCAGCCTCTGGAGGACGGATTCACCCCTCCACTTT	CASSLWRTDSPLHF
NA	TRBJ1-1	few	TRBV27	TGTGCCAGCAGTTTAATTCTCCGGGACCCACCGGCTTTCTTT	CASSLILRDPPAFF
TRBD1	TRBJ2-7	NA	TRBV4-1	TGCGCCAGCAGCCAAGTTACGACAGGGAGCTCCTACGAGCAGTACTTC	CASSQVTTGSSYEQYF
NA	TRBJ2-7	NA	TRBV7-9	TGTGCCAGCAGCTTAGAACAGGGTCTCTCCTACGAGCAGTACTTC	CASSLEQGLSYEQYF
NA	TRBJ2-5	NA	TRBV7-6	TGTGCCAGCACCTTGGGTGGGCAGCAAGAGACCCAGTACTTC	CASTLGGQQETQYF
NA	TRBJ2-1	many	TRBV12-3/TRBV12-4	TGTGCCAGCAGTTCCGCGGGGGCATACAATGAGCAGTTCTTC	CASSSAGAYNEQFF
TRBD2	TRBJ2-5	NA	TRBV6-4	TGTGCCAGCAGTCAACTTAGCGGGGGGAATAAAGAGACCCAGTACTTC	CASSQLSGGNKETQYF
NA	TRBJ1-5	NA	TRBV4-2	TGTGCCAGCAGCCAAGATCGGTTTGGCGGTGATAGCAATCAGCCCCAGCATTTT	CASSQDRFGGDSNQPQHF
TRBD1	TRBJ2-7	few	TRBV28	TGTGCCAGCAGTTCCTCGGACAGGTACTACGAGCAGTACTTC	CASSSSDRYYEQYF
NA	TRBJ1-1	NA	TRBV20-1	TGCAGTGCTTTCGGACAGTACGACGATCCGAACACTGAAGCTTTCTTT	CSAFGQYDDPNTEAFF
NA	TRBJ2-7	NA	TRBV9	TGTGCCAGCAGCGCCTCCGGTTGGGGATCAAACGAGCAGTACTTC	CASSASGWGSNEQYF
TRBD1	TRBJ2-1	few	TRBV20-1	TGCAGTGCTACCGGGACAGGAGCCTACAATGAGCAGTTCTTC	CSATGTGAYNEQFF
NA	TRBJ1-4	NA	TRBV10-3	TGTGCCATCAGTGAGTCGAGAGGGACTGTAGAAAAACTGTTTTTT	CAISESRGTVEKLFF
NA	TRBJ1-5	few	TRBV19	TGTGCCAGTAGTAAGGGCTTTGATAGCAATCAGCCCCAGCATTTT	CASSKGFDSNQPQHF
NA	TRBJ2-7	NA	TRBV7-6	TGTGCCAGCAGCTTGTATGGGGGCGGGGAACCAAGACTACCCTTTACCTACGAGCAGTACTTC	CASSLYGGGEPRLPFTYEQYF
NA	TRBJ2-7	NA	TRBV7-6	TGTGCCAGCAGCTTAGCGGAAAGCGAGCAGTACTTC	CASSLAESEQYF
NA	TRBJ2-2	few	TRBV4-2	TGTGCCAGCAGCCAAGAAGGTATCAGGGACTCCACCGGGGAGCTGTTTTTT	CASSQEGIRDSTGELFF
NA	TRBJ1-4	NA	TRBV4-1	TGCGCCAGCAGCCAAATTGGGACACAAGACGAAAAACTGTTTTTT	CASSQIGTQDEKLFF
TRBD2	TRBJ2-1	NA	TRBV4-2	TGTGCCAGCAGCCCTGGACTAGCGGGGGTGATTGAGCAGTTCTTC	CASSPGLAGVIEQFF
NA	TRBJ2-3	few	TRBV6-5	TGTGCCAGCAGTTATCGGGGAACCACAGATACGCAGTATTTT	CASSYRGTTDTQYF
NA	TRBJ1-5	NA	TRBV15	TGTGCCACCAGCAGAGATTGGCAGGAGACCAATCAGCCCCAGCATTTT	CATSRDWQETNQPQHF
NA	TRBJ1-1	many	TRBV27	TGTGCCAGCAGTTCCCTAGGCGGGGGAAACACTGAAGCTTTCTTT	CASSSLGGGNTEAFF
TRBD2	TRBJ2-3	large	TRBV7-2	TGTGCCAGCAGCTTAGTAGCTAGCGGGGGGGGCACAGATACGCAGTATTTT	CASSLVASGGGTDTQYF
TRBD2	TRBJ2-1	few	TRBV9	TGTGCCAGCAGCGTAGGGTCTAGCGGGGGGTTTTACAATGAGCAGTTCTTC	CASSVGSSGGFYNEQFF
NA	TRBJ1-3	few	TRBV11-2	TGTGCCAGCAGCTTGACAGTAGAGCCATACACCATATATTTT	CASSLTVEPYTIYF
NA	TRBJ2-4	few	TRBV7-9	TGTGCCAGCAGCTTAGCGATTACAGCCGGTCAGTACTTC	CASSLAITAGQYF
TRBD2	TRBJ2-3	NA	TRBV20-1	TGCAGTGCCCCGGGACTAGCGGATATTCACACAGATACGCAGTATTTT	CSAPGLADIHTDTQYF
NA	TRBJ2-2	many	TRBV19	TGTGCCAGTAGTAGAGGACTGTTCCCGGCGAACACCGGGGAGCTGTTTTTT	CASSRGLFPANTGELFF
NA	TRBJ2-1	NA	TRBV6-5	TGTGCCAGCAGTTACTCTCAAAAGGCAGGTTGGGAGCAGTTCTTC	CASSYSQKAGWEQFF
TRBD2	TRBJ2-7	NA	TRBV5-1	TGCGCCAGCGGCGGGGGGCACTCCTACGAGCAGTACTTC	CASGGGHSYEQYF
NA	TRBJ2-7	few	TRBV7-9	TGTGCCAGCAGCCCACCCCCGGTATCCTACGAGCAGTACTTC	CASSPPPVSYEQYF
NA	TRBJ2-7	NA	TRBV7-8	TGTGCCAGCAGCCCAGGTCTCTACGAGCAGTACTTC	CASSPGLYEQYF